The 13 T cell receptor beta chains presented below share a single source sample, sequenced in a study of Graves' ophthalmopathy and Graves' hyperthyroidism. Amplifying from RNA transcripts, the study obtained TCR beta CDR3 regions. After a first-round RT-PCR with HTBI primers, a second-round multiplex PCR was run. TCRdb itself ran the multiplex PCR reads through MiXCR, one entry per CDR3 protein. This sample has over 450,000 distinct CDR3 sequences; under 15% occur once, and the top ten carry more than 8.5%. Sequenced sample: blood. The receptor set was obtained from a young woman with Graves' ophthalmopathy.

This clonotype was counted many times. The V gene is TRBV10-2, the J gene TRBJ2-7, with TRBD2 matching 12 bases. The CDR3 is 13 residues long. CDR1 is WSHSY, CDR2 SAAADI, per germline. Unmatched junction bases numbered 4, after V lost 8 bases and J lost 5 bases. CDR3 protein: CASASGRADEQYF. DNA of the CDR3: TGCGCCAGCGCTAGCGGGAGGGCCGACGAGCAGTACTTC.

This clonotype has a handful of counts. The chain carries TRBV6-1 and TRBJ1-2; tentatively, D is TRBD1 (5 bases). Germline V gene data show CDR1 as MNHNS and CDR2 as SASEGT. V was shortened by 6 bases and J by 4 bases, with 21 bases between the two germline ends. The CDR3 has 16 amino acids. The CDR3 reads CASRLPRDRTLYGYTF. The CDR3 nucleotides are TGTGCCAGCAGGCTCCCCCGGGACCGTACCCTCTATGGCTACACCTTC.

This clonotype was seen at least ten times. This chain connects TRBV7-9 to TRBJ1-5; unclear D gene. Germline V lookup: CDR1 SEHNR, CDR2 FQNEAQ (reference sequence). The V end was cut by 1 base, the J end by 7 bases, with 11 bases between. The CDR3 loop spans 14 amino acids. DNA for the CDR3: TGTGCCAGCAGCTTAGACAGTCTAGGCCAGCCCCAGCATTTT. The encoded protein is CASSLDSLGQPQHF.

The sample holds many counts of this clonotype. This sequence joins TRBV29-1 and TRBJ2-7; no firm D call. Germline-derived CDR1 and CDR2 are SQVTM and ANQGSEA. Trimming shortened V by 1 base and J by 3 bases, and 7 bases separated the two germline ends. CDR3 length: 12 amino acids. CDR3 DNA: TGCAGCGTTGAAGGCCCTAACTACGAGCAGTACTTC. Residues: CSVEGPNYEQYF.

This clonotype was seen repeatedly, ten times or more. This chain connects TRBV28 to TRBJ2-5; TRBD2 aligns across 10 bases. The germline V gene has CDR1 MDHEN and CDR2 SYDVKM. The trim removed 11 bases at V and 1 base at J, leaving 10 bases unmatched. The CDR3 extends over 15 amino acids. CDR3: CASTRAGGLQETQYF. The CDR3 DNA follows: TGTGCCTCCACGAGAGCGGGGGGGCTCCAAGAGACCCAGTACTTC.

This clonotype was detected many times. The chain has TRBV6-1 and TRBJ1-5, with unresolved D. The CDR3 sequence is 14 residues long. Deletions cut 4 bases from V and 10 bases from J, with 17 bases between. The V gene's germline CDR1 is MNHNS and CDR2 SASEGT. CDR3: CASSARRGISPQHF. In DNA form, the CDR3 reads TGTGCCAGCAGTGCCAGACGAGGAATCAGCCCCCAGCATTTT.

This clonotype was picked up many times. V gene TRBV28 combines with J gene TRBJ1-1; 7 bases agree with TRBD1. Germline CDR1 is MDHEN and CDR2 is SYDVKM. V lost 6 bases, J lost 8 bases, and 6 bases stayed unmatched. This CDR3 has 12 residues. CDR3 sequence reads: CASRGGIMEAFF. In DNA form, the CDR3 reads TGTGCCAGCAGAGGGGGCATCATGGAAGCTTTCTTT.

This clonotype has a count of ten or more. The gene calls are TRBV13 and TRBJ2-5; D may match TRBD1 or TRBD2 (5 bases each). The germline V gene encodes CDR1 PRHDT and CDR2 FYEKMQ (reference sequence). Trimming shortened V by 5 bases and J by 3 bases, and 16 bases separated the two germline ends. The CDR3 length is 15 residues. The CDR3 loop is CASSPRDRSKETQYF. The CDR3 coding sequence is TGTGCCAGCAGCCCCAGGGACCGAAGCAAAGAGACCCAGTACTTC.

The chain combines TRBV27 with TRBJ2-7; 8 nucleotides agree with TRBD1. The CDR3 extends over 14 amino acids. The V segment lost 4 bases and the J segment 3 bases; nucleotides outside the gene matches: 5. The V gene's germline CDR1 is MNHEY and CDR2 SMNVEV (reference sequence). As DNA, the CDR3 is TGTGCCAGCAGTTACACCGGACAGGGCTACGAGCAGTACTTC. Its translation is CASSYTGQGYEQYF.

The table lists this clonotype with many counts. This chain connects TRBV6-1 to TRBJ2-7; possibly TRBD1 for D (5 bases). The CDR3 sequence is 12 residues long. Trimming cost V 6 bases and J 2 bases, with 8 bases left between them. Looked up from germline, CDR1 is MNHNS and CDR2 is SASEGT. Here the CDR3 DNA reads TGTGCCAGCAGGGACACCCCCTACGAGCAGTACTTC. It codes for CASRDTPYEQYF.

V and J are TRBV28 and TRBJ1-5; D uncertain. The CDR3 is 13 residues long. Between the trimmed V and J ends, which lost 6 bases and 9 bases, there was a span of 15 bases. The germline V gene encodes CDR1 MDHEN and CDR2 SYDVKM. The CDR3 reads CASSPAPFRPQHF. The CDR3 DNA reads TGTGCCAGCAGCCCTGCCCCGTTCCGGCCCCAGCATTTT.

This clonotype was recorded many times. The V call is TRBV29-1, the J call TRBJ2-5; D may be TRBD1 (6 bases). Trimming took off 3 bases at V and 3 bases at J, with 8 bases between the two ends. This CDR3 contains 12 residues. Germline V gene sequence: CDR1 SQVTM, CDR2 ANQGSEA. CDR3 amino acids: CSVDPGEETQYF. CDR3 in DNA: TGCAGCGTTGATCCAGGGGAAGAGACCCAGTACTTC.

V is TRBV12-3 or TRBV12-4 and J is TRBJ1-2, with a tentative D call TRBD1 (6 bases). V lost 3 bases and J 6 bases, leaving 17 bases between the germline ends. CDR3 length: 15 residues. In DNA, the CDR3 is TGTGCCAGCAGTTTGGGTGCGGCTGAGGGGGATGGCTACACCTTC. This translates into CASSLGAAEGDGYTF.